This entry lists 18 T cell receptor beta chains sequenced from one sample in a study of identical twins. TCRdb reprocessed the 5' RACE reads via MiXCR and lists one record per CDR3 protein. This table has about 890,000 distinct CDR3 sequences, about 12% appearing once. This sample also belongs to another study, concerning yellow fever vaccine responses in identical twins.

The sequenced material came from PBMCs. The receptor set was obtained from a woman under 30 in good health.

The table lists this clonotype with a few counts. The CDR3 protein is CASSQMGQLQETQYF. The CDR3 nucleotides are TGTGCCAGCAGCCAAATGGGACAGCTCCAAGAGACCCAGTACTTC. This sequence joins TRBV4-2 and TRBJ2-5, with TRBD1 identical over 7 bases. The length of the CDR3 is 15 residues. V dropped 2 bases and J dropped 1; count of bases not matched to a gene: 4. Germline V CDR1 and CDR2: LGHNA, YNFKEQ.

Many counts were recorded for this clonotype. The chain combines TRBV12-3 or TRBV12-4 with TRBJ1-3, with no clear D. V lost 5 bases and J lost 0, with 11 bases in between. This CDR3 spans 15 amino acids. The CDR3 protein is CASSRPGISGNTIYF. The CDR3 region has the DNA TGTGCCAGCAGTCGACCCGGGATCTCTGGAAACACCATATATTTT.

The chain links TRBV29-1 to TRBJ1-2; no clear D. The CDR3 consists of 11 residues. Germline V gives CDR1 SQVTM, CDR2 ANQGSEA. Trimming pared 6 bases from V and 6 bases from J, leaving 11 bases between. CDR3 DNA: TGCAGCGTCGGTGGTTCTAATGGCTACACCTTC. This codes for CSVGGSNGYTF.

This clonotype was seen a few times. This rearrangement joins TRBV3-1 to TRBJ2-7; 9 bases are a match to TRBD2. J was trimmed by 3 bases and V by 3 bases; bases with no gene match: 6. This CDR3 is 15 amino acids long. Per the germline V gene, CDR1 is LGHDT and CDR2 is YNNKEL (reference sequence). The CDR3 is CASSQGLAKLYEQYF. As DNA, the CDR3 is TGTGCCAGCAGCCAGGGACTAGCAAAGCTCTACGAGCAGTACTTC.

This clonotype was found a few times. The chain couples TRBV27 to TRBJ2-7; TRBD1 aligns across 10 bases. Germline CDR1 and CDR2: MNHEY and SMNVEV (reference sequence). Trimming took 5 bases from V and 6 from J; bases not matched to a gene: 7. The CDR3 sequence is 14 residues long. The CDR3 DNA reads TGTGCCAGCAGTCCCTTGACAGGGGGCGGCGAGCAGTACGTC. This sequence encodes CASSPLTGGGEQYV.

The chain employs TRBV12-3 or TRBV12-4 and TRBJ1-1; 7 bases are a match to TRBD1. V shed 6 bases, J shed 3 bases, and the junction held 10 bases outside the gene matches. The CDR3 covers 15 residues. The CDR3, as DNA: TGTGCCAGCAGGCTTTGGGACAGACGGGACACTGAAGCTTTCTTT. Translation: CASRLWDRRDTEAFF.

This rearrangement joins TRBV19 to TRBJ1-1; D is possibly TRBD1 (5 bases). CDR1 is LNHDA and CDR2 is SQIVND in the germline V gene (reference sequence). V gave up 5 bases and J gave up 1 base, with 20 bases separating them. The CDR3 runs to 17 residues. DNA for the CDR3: TGTGCCAGTAGTGCCCCCGCGGGGGGGTTTGGGAACACTGAAGCTTTCTTT. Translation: CASSAPAGGFGNTEAFF. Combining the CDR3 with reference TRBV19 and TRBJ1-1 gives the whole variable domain DGGITQSPKYLFRKEGQNVTLSCEQNLNHDAMYWYRQDPGQGLRLIYYSQIVNDFQKGDIAEGYSVSREKKESFPLTVTSAQKNPTAFYLCASSAPAGGFGNTEAFFGQGTRLTVV.

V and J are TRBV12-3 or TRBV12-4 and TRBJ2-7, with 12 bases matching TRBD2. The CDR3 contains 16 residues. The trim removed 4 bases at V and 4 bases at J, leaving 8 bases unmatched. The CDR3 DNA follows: TGTGCCAGCAGTTCCAGACTAGCGGGAGTTCGGTACGAGCAGTACTTC. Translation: CASSSRLAGVRYEQYF.

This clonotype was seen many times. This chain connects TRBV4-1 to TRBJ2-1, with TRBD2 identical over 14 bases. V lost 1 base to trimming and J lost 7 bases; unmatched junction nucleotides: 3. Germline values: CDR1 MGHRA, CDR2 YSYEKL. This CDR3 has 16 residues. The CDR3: CASSQGTSGGYNEQFF. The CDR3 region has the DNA TGCGCCAGCAGCCAAGGGACTAGCGGGGGGTATAATGAGCAGTTCTTC.

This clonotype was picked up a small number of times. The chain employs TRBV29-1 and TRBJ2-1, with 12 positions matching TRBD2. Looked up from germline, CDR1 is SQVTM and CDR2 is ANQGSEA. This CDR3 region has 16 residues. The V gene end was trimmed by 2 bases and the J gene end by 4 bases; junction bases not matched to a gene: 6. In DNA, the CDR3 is TGCAGCGTTGAACGGCGGGGGACTAGCGGGTACAATGAGCAGTTCTTC. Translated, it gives CSVERRGTSGYNEQFF.

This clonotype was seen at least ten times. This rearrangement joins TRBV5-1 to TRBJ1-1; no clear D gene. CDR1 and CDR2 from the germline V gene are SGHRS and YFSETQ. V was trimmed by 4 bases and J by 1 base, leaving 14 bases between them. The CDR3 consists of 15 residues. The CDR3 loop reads CASSDYNSRNTEAFF. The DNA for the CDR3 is TGCGCCAGCAGCGACTATAACTCGAGGAACACTGAAGCTTTCTTT. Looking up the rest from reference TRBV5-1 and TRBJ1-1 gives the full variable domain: KAGVTQTPRYLIKTRGQQVTLSCSPISGHRSVSWYQQTPGQGLQFLFEYFSETQRNKGNFPGRFSGRQFSNSRSEMNVSTLELGDSALYLCASSDYNSRNTEAFFGQGTRLTVV.

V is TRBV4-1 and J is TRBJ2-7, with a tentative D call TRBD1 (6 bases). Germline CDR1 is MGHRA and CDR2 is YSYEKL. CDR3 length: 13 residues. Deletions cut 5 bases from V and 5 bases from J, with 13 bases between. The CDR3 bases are TGCGCCAGCAGCAAAAACTCAGGGGACGAGCAGTACGTC. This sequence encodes CASSKNSGDEQYV.

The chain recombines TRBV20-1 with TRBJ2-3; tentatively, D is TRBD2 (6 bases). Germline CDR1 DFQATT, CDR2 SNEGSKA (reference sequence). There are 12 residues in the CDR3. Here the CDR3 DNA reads TGCGCACTCTTAGCGGAGGTGGATACGCAGTATTTT. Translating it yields CALLAEVDTQYF.

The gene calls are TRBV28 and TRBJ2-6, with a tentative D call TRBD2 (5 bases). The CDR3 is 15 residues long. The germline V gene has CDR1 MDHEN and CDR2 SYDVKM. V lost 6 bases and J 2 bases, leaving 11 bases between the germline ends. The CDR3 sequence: CASSHSGAGANVLTF. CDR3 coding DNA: TGTGCCAGCAGCCATTCCGGGGCTGGGGCCAACGTCCTGACTTTC.

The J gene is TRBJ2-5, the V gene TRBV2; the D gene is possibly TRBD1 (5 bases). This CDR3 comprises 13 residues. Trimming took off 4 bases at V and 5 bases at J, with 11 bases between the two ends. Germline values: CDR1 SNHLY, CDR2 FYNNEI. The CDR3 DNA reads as TGTGCCAGCAGTGCGGCAGGGTTGGAGACCCAGTACTTC. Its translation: CASSAAGLETQYF.

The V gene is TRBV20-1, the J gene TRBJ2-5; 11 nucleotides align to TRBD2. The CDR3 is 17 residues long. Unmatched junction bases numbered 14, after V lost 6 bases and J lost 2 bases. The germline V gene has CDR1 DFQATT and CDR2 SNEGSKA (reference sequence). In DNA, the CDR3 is TGCAGTGCGGCCCAACTAGCGGGAGAAGGGTGGCAAGAGACCCAGTACTTC. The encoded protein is CSAAQLAGEGWQETQYF.

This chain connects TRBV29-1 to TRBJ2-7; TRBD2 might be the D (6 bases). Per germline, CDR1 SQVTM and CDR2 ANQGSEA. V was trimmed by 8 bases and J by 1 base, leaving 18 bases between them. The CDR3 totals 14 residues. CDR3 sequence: CSYFIWDWSYEQYF. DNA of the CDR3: TGCAGCTATTTCATCTGGGACTGGTCCTACGAGCAGTACTTC.

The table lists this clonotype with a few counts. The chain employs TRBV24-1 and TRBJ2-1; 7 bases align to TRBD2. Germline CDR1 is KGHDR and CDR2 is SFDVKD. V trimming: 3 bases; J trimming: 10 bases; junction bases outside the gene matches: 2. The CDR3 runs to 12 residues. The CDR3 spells CATSDPTSEQFF. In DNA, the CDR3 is TGTGCCACCAGTGATCCGACTAGCGAGCAGTTCTTC.